This passage covers 31 T cell receptor beta chains from one sample sequenced in a study of read filtering for tumor transcriptome and immune sequencing. The library was built from roughly 400 ng RNA with molecular barcoded adaptors for alpha/delta and beta/gamma chains. TCRdb called the reads again in MiXCR, with one record for every CDR3 protein. Among about 58,000 distinct CDR3 sequences listed, about 12% were seen once. What was sequenced was a population of CD138-negative cells sorted from bone marrow. Source of these receptors: a donor at least 40 years old with multiple myeloma.

This clonotype was observed at least ten times. V usage is TRBV5-1 and J usage is TRBJ2-7; D is perhaps TRBD1 or TRBD2 (5 bases each). From germline, CDR1 is SGHRS and CDR2 YFSETQ. The CDR3 has 15 residues. Trimming took 2 bases from V and 6 from J, leaving 18 bases between them. CDR3 in amino acids: CASSLQDWPSAEQYF. The CDR3 bases are TGCGCCAGCAGCTTACAGGACTGGCCCTCCGCCGAGCAGTACTTC. The full variable domain, in which reference TRBV5-1 and TRBJ2-7 provide the parts outside the CDR3, is KAGVTQTPRYLIKTRGQQVTLSCSPISGHRSVSWYQQTPGQGLQFLFEYFSETQRNKGNFPGRFSGRQFSNSRSEMNVSTLELGDSALYLCASSLQDWPSAEQYFGPGTRLTVT.

This clonotype was counted at least ten times. The chain links TRBV19 to TRBJ2-7; TRBD2 matches 7 bases. The length of the CDR3 is 14 residues. Germline CDR1 is LNHDA and CDR2 is SQIVND (reference sequence). J was trimmed by 0 bases and V by 3 bases; bases with no gene match: 2. In DNA, the CDR3 is TGTGCCAGTAGTATTGGCGGGGGCTCCTACGAGCAGTACTTC. Its translation: CASSIGGGSYEQYF.

Many counts were recorded for this clonotype. This chain connects TRBV20-1 to TRBJ2-1; 11 bases align to TRBD2. There are 16 residues in the CDR3. The J segment lost 3 bases and the V segment lost 0 bases, leaving 4 bases of the junction unmatched. CDR1 DFQATT and CDR2 SNEGSKA come from the germline V gene (reference sequence). The CDR3 DNA reads TGCAGTGCTAGAGATCCGACTAGCGGGGTCTACAATGAGCAGTTCTTC. This codes for CSARDPTSGVYNEQFF.

This clonotype was observed many times. The genes are TRBV7-3 and TRBJ1-1; D unclear. This CDR3 comprises 14 residues. Deletions cut 3 bases from V and 1 base from J, with 9 bases between. In germline, CDR1 is SGHTA, CDR2 FQGTGA. The chain's CDR3 is CASSLNYGNTEAFF. The DNA of the CDR3 is TGTGCCAGCAGCTTGAACTATGGGAACACTGAAGCTTTCTTT.

This clonotype appeared a few times. This chain uses TRBV19 with TRBJ2-5; TRBD1 agrees at 8 bases. The CDR3 length is 14 residues. The ends lost 9 bases at V and 2 bases at J; junction bases unmatched: 8. Germline V gene sequence: CDR1 LNHDA, CDR2 SQIVND (reference sequence). CDR3 loop: CASSDGQGQETQYF. CDR3 DNA sequence: TGTGCCAGCAGTGATGGACAGGGACAAGAGACCCAGTACTTC.

This clonotype showed up many times. This sequence joins TRBV14 and TRBJ2-2; D unresolved. This CDR3 has 16 amino acids. The germline V gene encodes CDR1 SGHDN and CDR2 FVKESK. Trimming removed 5 bases at V and 1 base at J, with 14 bases between. The CDR3 coding sequence is TGTGCCAGCAGCGGGAAATGGGTGGAGAACACCGGGGAGCTGTTTTTT. This gives the protein CASSGKWVENTGELFF.

This clonotype was counted many times. V and J are TRBV7-9 and TRBJ2-6; D is unclear. Deletions cut 4 bases from V and 0 bases from J, with 1 base between. Per the germline V gene, CDR1 is SEHNR and CDR2 is FQNEAQ (reference sequence). The CDR3 is made up of 13 amino acids. The CDR3 DNA reads as TGTGCCAGCAGCTCCTCTGGGGCCAACGTCCTGACTTTC. Its protein product is CASSSSGANVLTF.

Many counts were recorded for this clonotype. CDR3 DNA: TGCAGTGCTAGCCTAGGGACTAGCGGGGGGCGGAAATACTTC. Protein product: CSASLGTSGGRKYF. The J gene is TRBJ2-7, the V gene TRBV20-1, with 15 bases aligning to TRBD2. This CDR3 region has 14 residues. Germline lookup yields CDR1 DFQATT and CDR2 SNEGSKA (reference sequence). The V gene end was trimmed by 3 bases and the J gene end by 13 bases; junction bases not matched to a gene: 10.

This clonotype was seen many times. The chain carries TRBV25-1 and TRBJ1-5; tentatively, D is TRBD1 (5 bases). Trimming took off 4 bases at V and 9 bases at J, with 10 bases between the two ends. The CDR3 length is 12 residues. Germline V gene lookup returns CDR1 MGHDK and CDR2 SYGVNS. DNA for the CDR3: TGTGCCAGCAGTGTCGTCGGGGGGCCCCAGCATTTT. Protein: CASSVVGGPQHF.

Details on this clonotype: A much more abundant neighbour one base away suggests this may be a read error. The V and J genes are TRBV3-1 and TRBJ2-5; weak D call: TRBD2 (7 bases). CDR3 size: 14 residues. CDR1 and CDR2 from the germline V gene are LGHDT and YNNKEL (reference sequence). CDR3 bases: TGTGCCAGCAGGCCTTCCGGGGGGCAAGGGACCCAGTACTTC. It is translated as CASRPSGGQGTQYF.

Comments on this clonotype: A far larger clone is just one base off, so this is likely a read error. V usage is TRBV7-7 and J usage is TRBJ1-4, with D maybe TRBD1 (6 bases). The CDR3 is 12 residues long. CDR1 and CDR2 from the germline V gene are SSHAT and FNYEAQ (reference sequence). CDR3: CASRGGDEKQFF. The CDR3 DNA reads TGTGCCAGCAGAGGGGGTGACGAAAAACAGTTTTTT. Drawing the rest from reference TRBV7-7 and TRBJ1-4, the complete variable domain is GAGVSQSPRYKVTKRGQDVTLRCDPISSHATLYWYQQALGQGPEFLTYFNYEAQPDKSGLPSDRFSAERPEGSISTLTIQRTEQRDSAMYRCASRGGDEKQFFGSGTQLSVL.

This clonotype was seen a few times. This clone may be a read error of a much larger clone one base away. The chain has TRBV20-1 and TRBJ1-1, with a possible D match to TRBD1 (5 bases). Per the germline V gene, CDR1 is DFQATT and CDR2 is SNEGSKA (reference sequence). The CDR3 sequence is 10 residues long. The CDR3 protein is CSASPTEASF. Written as DNA, the CDR3 is TGCAGTGCTAGCCCGACAGAAGCTTCCTTT.

This rearrangement joins TRBV4-1 to TRBJ1-3; no clear D. The CDR3 is 21 residues long. V was shortened by 4 bases and J by 3 bases, with 31 bases between the two germline ends. The germline V gene has CDR1 MGHRA and CDR2 YSYEKL. The CDR3: CASSLPSYKERPQWGGNTIYF. The CDR3 bases are TGCGCCAGCAGCCTACCTTCATACAAGGAAAGACCTCAATGGGGTGGAAACACCATATATTTT.

This clonotype was recorded at least ten times. The rearrangement uses TRBV29-1 and TRBJ2-7, with 7 nucleotides matching TRBD1. The length of the CDR3 is 12 residues. V dropped 7 bases and J dropped 3; count of bases not matched to a gene: 6. The germline V gene encodes CDR1 SQVTM and CDR2 ANQGSEA. The chain's CDR3 is CSAGDSHYEQYF. The CDR3 DNA reads TGCAGCGCCGGGGACAGCCACTACGAGCAGTACTTC.

This clonotype was recorded at least ten times. CDR3 in amino acids: CASSYSVQETQYF. The DNA of the CDR3 is TGTGCCAGCAGCTACAGCGTCCAAGAGACCCAGTACTTC. This rearrangement joins TRBV5-6 to TRBJ2-5; D is unclear. The germline V and J ends were trimmed by 3 bases and 1 base, with 7 bases remaining between them. Germline V CDR1 and CDR2: SGHDT, YYEEEE. The length of the CDR3 is 13 residues.

This clonotype appeared a few times. The junction does not match germline at one end; this may be a read error. V and J are TRBV2 and TRBJ2-1, with D possibly being TRBD2 (6 bases). The CDR3 has 18 residues. Germline lookup yields CDR1 SNHLY and CDR2 FYNNEI. In DNA form, the CDR3 reads TGTGCCAGCGGTGAAGATTCTGGGAGGTTGGGTTCCTTCAGTGAGCAGTTCTTC. Amino acid sequence: CASGEDSGRLGSFSEQFF.

This clonotype has a count of ten or more. The CDR3 protein is CSARTSGGTDTQYF. The DNA for the CDR3 is TGCAGTGCTAGGACTAGCGGGGGCACAGATACGCAGTATTTT. J is TRBJ2-3 and V is TRBV20-1; 11 bases map to TRBD2. V shed 3 bases, J shed 1 base, and the junction held 0 bases outside the gene matches. Germline assignment: CDR1 DFQATT and CDR2 SNEGSKA (reference sequence). The CDR3 has 14 residues.

In its sample, this clonotype was seen many times. The genes are TRBV28 and TRBJ2-3; D uncertain. V was trimmed by 6 bases and J by 9 bases, leaving 16 bases between them. The length of the CDR3 is 13 residues. The germline V gene encodes CDR1 MDHEN and CDR2 SYDVKM. The DNA for the CDR3 is TGTGCCAGCAGGGTTTCGGGTTTTGCGACGCAGTATTTT. Its translation is CASRVSGFATQYF.

This clonotype has just a few counts. The J gene is TRBJ2-2, the V gene TRBV11-2, with D maybe TRBD2 (5 bases). CDR3 length: 15 residues. Germline loops: CDR1 SGHAT, CDR2 FQNNGV. The germline V and J ends were trimmed by 1 base and 4 bases, with 10 bases remaining between them. CDR3 in amino acids: CASSLAGIVTGELFF. The CDR3 DNA reads TGTGCCAGCAGCTTAGCGGGGATCGTCACCGGGGAGCTGTTTTTT.

This clonotype was seen at least ten times. The J gene is TRBJ2-3, the V gene TRBV4-1; 11 bases are a match to TRBD2. The CDR3 spans 16 residues. V gave up 0 bases and J gave up 4 bases; unmatched junction bases: 3. Germline CDR1 and CDR2: MGHRA and YSYEKL. CDR3 DNA: TGCGCCAGCAGCCAAGAAGTAGCGGGGGGGGCAGATACGCAGTATTTT. This translates into CASSQEVAGGADTQYF.

This clonotype was observed many times. V and J are TRBV10-2 and TRBJ1-2; 7 bases agree with TRBD1. This CDR3 comprises 13 residues. V lost 4 bases to trimming and J lost 3 bases; unmatched junction nucleotides: 2. Per the germline V gene, CDR1 is WSHSY and CDR2 is SAAADI. The CDR3 coding sequence is TGCGCCAGCAGTGCTCAGGGGGACTATGGCTACACCTTC. Encoded protein: CASSAQGDYGYTF.

This clonotype occurred many times. This chain joins TRBV5-1 and TRBJ1-5, with 9 positions matching TRBD1. Germline CDR1 reads SGHRS; CDR2 reads YFSETQ. The junction had 3 bases not matched to a gene; V was cut back by 3 bases and J by 5 bases. The CDR3 loop spans 14 amino acids. The CDR3 region has the DNA TGCGCCAGCAGCTCGGGACAGGGAGATCAGCCCCAGCATTTT. The encoded protein is CASSSGQGDQPQHF.

This clonotype was counted ten times or more. The CDR3 DNA reads TGTGCCAGCAGCGAAGGACAGGTTCGCTACGAGCAGTACTTC. Translating gives CASSEGQVRYEQYF. The chain links TRBV11-2 to TRBJ2-7; 7 bases line up with TRBD1. The CDR3 covers 14 residues. J gave up 3 bases and V 5 bases, and 7 bases lay outside the gene matches. Germline lookup yields CDR1 SGHAT and CDR2 FQNNGV.

The sample holds many counts of this clonotype. The chain carries TRBV3-1 and TRBJ1-5; 9 nucleotides line up with TRBD1. The V segment lost 5 bases and the J segment 5 bases; nucleotides outside the gene matches: 4. The CDR3 covers 14 residues. Looked up from germline, CDR1 is LGHDT and CDR2 is YNNKEL (reference sequence). CDR3 DNA: TGTGCCAGCAGCAGGACAGGGGATTATCAGCCCCAGCATTTT. Its translation is CASSRTGDYQPQHF.

With respect to this clonotype: A much larger clone differs from this one at a single base, so this may be a read error. The chain employs TRBV6-5 and TRBJ2-2; D is possibly TRBD1 (6 bases). V gave up 2 bases and J gave up 4 bases, with 14 bases separating them. The germline CDR1 and CDR2 sequences are MNHEY and SVGAGI. CDR3 size: 16 residues. The DNA of the CDR3 is TGTGCCAGCAGTTACACCCCGCAGGGGCCCACCGGGGAGCTGTTTTTT. This sequence encodes CASSYTPQGPTGELFF.

This clonotype was observed at least ten times. V usage is TRBV3-1 and J usage is TRBJ1-4, with a possible D match to TRBD1 (5 bases). The germline V and J ends were trimmed by 4 bases and 0 bases, with 18 bases remaining between them. Germline V gene sequence: CDR1 LGHDT, CDR2 YNNKEL (reference sequence). This CDR3 has 18 residues. In DNA form, the CDR3 reads TGTGCCAGCAGCCCGACGTCCAGGGAGAGGGCAACTAATGAAAAACTGTTTTTT. Encoded protein: CASSPTSRERATNEKLFF.

This clonotype was found many times. This chain links TRBV5-1 with TRBJ2-5, with TRBD1 matching 7 bases. Trimming at V came to 4 bases and at J to 4 bases, leaving 10 bases not matched to a gene. This CDR3 spans 15 amino acids. CDR1 and CDR2 from the germline V gene are SGHRS and YFSETQ. This CDR3 reads CASSLGTAQRETQYF. In nucleotides, the CDR3 is TGCGCCAGCAGCCTAGGGACAGCACAACGAGAGACCCAGTACTTC.

In its sample, this clonotype was seen many times. V usage is TRBV5-6 and J usage is TRBJ2-7, with TRBD2 as a possible D gene (6 bases). Germline V gene lookup returns CDR1 SGHDT and CDR2 YYEEEE. CDR3 size: 12 residues. Trimming took 3 bases from V and 5 from J, leaving 9 bases between them. The CDR3 DNA follows: TGTGCCAGCAGCTCGCCGGGGGACGAGCAGTACTTC. Protein sequence: CASSSPGDEQYF.

This clonotype was seen many times. This chain joins TRBV5-6 and TRBJ2-1, with D perhaps matching TRBD2 (5 bases). This CDR3 is built from 17 residues. The germline V gene encodes CDR1 SGHDT and CDR2 YYEEEE. The V end lost 1 base, the J end lost 5 bases, and 19 bases lay between the germline ends. This CDR3 is CASSLYNPVRGNNEQFF. The CDR3 DNA follows: TGTGCCAGCAGCTTGTACAACCCCGTGCGAGGGAACAATGAGCAGTTCTTC.

The chain links TRBV7-2 to TRBJ2-1, with a weak D call TRBD2 (6 bases). This CDR3 has 16 residues. The V gene's germline CDR1 is SGHTA and CDR2 FQGNSA. With 5 bases removed from V and 9 bases from J, the gap between germline ends came to 23 bases. CDR3 nucleotides: TGTGCCAGCAGCCCCACAGCCCCCGTGGGAGGCGGTGAGCAGTTCTTC. Its protein is CASSPTAPVGGGEQFF. The entire variable domain, with the rest obtained from reference TRBV7-2 and TRBJ2-1, is as follows: GAGVSQSPSNKVTEKGKDVELRCDPISGHTALYWYRQSLGQGLEFLIYFQGNSAPDKSGLPSDRFSAERTGGSVSTLTIQRTQQEDSAVYLCASSPTAPVGGGEQFFGPGTRLTVL.

This clonotype was seen many times. This chain uses TRBV5-1 with TRBJ1-1; 7 bases agree with TRBD1. Germline V gene lookup returns CDR1 SGHRS and CDR2 YFSETQ. The V gene end was trimmed by 2 bases and the J gene end by 0 bases; junction bases not matched to a gene: 7. The CDR3 has 16 residues. CDR3 nucleotides: TGCGCCAGCAGCTTAAACAGGGGACAAATGAACACTGAAGCTTTCTTT. Translation: CASSLNRGQMNTEAFF. Full variable domain (outside the CDR3, taken from reference TRBV5-1 and TRBJ1-1): KAGVTQTPRYLIKTRGQQVTLSCSPISGHRSVSWYQQTPGQGLQFLFEYFSETQRNKGNFPGRFSGRQFSNSRSEMNVSTLELGDSALYLCASSLNRGQMNTEAFFGQGTRLTVV.